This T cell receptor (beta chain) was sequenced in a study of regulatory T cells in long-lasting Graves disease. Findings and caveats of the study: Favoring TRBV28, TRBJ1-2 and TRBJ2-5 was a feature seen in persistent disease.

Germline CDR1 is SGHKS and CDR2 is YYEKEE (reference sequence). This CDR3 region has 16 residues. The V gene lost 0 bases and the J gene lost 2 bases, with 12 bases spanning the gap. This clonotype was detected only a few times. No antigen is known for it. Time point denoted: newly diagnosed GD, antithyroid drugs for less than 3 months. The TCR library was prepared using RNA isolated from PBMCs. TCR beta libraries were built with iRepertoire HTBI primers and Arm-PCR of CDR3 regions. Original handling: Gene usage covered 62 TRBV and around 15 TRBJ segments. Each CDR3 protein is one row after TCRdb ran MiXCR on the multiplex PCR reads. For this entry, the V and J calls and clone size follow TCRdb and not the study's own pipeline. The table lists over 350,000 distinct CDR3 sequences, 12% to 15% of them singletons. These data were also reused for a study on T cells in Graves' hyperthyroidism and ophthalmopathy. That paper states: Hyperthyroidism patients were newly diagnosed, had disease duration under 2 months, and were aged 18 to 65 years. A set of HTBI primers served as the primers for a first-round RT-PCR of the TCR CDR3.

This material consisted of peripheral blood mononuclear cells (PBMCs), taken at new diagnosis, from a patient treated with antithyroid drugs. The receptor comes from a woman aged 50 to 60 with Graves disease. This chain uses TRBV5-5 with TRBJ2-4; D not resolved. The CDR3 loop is CASSLAIRQSKNIQYF. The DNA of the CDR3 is TGTGCCAGCAGCTTGGCCATTCGACAATCCAAAAACATTCAGTACTTC.